This record covers a single T cell receptor (beta chain). Its antigen is undetermined. The data were taken from a study of shared clonotypes between healthy human individuals. About the research overall: Plates per donor: three CD4 naive, three CD4 memory, two CD8 naive, one CD8 memory.

Study outcomes and limitations: For sorted subsets, rarefaction showed incomplete sequencing despite large depth. Tissue TCR repertoires likely differ from these blood-only repertoires.

Over several immunoSEQ plates, each subset's genomic DNA was distributed in even portions. The table came from immunoSEQ multiplex PCR; TCRdb's copy has only in-frame clones and leaves some out. This table has roughly 2.5 million clones, over 85% appearing once. Germline loops: CDR1 SGHTA, CDR2 FQGNSA. The CDR3 totals 14 residues. V trimming: 5 bases; J trimming: 8 bases; junction bases outside the gene matches: 10. The V gene is TRBV7-2, the J gene TRBJ1-2, with TRBD1 identical over 8 bases. The receptor was isolated from a man aged 18 to 30 in good health. The sequencing input was naive CD4+ T cells sorted from blood. The subset here: CD45RA+ positively selected. In DNA, the CDR3 is TGTGCCAGCAGCACAAGACAGGGGCAGAGAGGCTACACCTTC. It encodes CASSTRQGQRGYTF.